The 9 T cell receptor beta chains in this list originate from one sample, sequenced in a study of T cell repertoires in cytomegalovirus infection. TCRdb redid the calling of the reads with MiXCR, one entry per CDR3 protein. Here the sample spans some 450,000 distinct CDR3 sequences, roughly 30% being singletons. Source material: PBMCs. These receptors were obtained from a human donor in good health (CMV status not recorded). Some clones in this sample may be carry-over from other donors' samples.

The J gene is TRBJ2-7, the V gene TRBV4-1, with 7 nucleotides matching TRBD1. V gave up 0 bases and J gave up 2 bases; unmatched junction bases: 10. Germline V gives CDR1 MGHRA, CDR2 YSYEKL. The CDR3 has 17 amino acids. The CDR3 loop reads CASSQDRGPGEAYEQYF. DNA for the CDR3: TGCGCCAGCAGCCAAGATAGGGGGCCAGGGGAAGCCTACGAGCAGTACTTC.

This clonotype was seen repeatedly, ten times or more. This chain joins TRBV6-2 or TRBV6-3 and TRBJ1-6; possibly TRBD1 for D (6 bases). Germline V lookup: CDR1 MNHEY, CDR2 SVGEGT. Between the trimmed V and J ends, which lost 7 bases and 10 bases, there was a span of 14 bases. The CDR3 has 13 residues. CDR3 loop: CASNRAAESPLHF. Written as DNA, the CDR3 is TGTGCCAGCAACAGGGCTGCGGAATCACCCCTCCACTTT.

This clonotype was counted at least ten times. The rearrangement links TRBV2 to TRBJ1-2; no definite D call. Looked up from germline, CDR1 is SNHLY and CDR2 is FYNNEI. The CDR3 has 14 amino acids. The V end was cut by 1 base, the J end by 3 bases, with 9 bases between. CDR3 DNA: TGTGCCAGCAGTGAAGACAGTAGCTACTATGGCTACACCTTC. It specifies CASSEDSSYYGYTF.

J is TRBJ1-1 and V is TRBV2, with D possibly being TRBD1 (5 bases). The germline V and J ends were trimmed by 7 bases and 8 bases, with 20 bases remaining between them. CDR3 length: 14 residues. Per germline, CDR1 SNHLY and CDR2 FYNNEI. The CDR3 sequence: CASTRDGGLEEAFF. In nucleotides, the CDR3 is TGTGCCAGCACAAGGGACGGCGGCCTAGAGGAAGCTTTCTTT.

Regarding this clonotype: Just one base apart from a much larger clone, this may be a read error. The CDR3 loop is CASSSPGGTQYF. The CDR3 bases are TGTGCCAGCAGCTCACCGGGGGGGACCCAGTACTTC. J is TRBJ2-5 and V is TRBV7-2, with 7 nucleotides matching TRBD2. V was clipped by 4 bases and J by 7 bases; unmatched bases: 3. The CDR3 length is 12 residues. The germline V gene encodes CDR1 SGHTA and CDR2 FQGNSA.

This chain connects TRBV30 to TRBJ1-5, with D possibly TRBD1 on 6 matching bases. V was trimmed by 1 base and J by 3 bases, leaving 16 bases between them. CDR1 and CDR2 (germline): GTSNPN, SVGIG (reference sequence). This CDR3 is 16 amino acids long. For the CDR3, the DNA is TGTGCCTGGAGTGCCAACAGGGTTGCCCTCAATCAGCCCCAGCATTTT. Translated: CAWSANRVALNQPQHF. The full variable domain, rest sourced from reference TRBV30 and TRBJ1-5, is SQTIHQWPATLVQPVGSPLSLECTVEGTSNPNLYWYRQAAGRGLQLLFYSVGIGQISSEVPQNLSASRPQDRQFILSSKKLLLSDSGFYLCAWSANRVALNQPQHFGDGTRLSIL.

This clonotype showed up just a few times. The rearrangement joins TRBV10-3 to TRBJ1-1, with D unclear. V shed 6 bases and J shed 3 bases, with 14 bases lying between them. Germline V gene sequence: CDR1 ENHRY, CDR2 SYGVKD. The CDR3 is made up of 14 amino acids. The CDR3: CAIRSPERDTEAFF. The CDR3 nucleotides read TGTGCCATCAGATCCCCCGAGCGGGACACTGAAGCTTTCTTT.

This clonotype was seen more than once but under ten times. The rearrangement uses TRBV4-1 and TRBJ1-1; 7 bases align to TRBD1. This CDR3 spans 14 amino acids. CDR1 and CDR2 (germline): MGHRA, YSYEKL. V trimming: 3 bases; J trimming: 2 bases; junction bases outside the gene matches: 3. The chain's CDR3 is CASSQGQSNTEAFF. The CDR3 region has the DNA TGCGCCAGCAGCCAGGGACAGTCAAACACTGAAGCTTTCTTT.

This clonotype was counted a few times. V and J are TRBV7-6 and TRBJ2-3; D is possibly TRBD1 or TRBD2 (7 bases each). The CDR3 contains 13 residues. Trimming shortened V by 6 bases and J by 7 bases, and 14 bases separated the two germline ends. Per germline, CDR1 SGHVS and CDR2 FNYEAQ. The CDR3 spells CASRSQGGHTQYF. CDR3 coding DNA: TGTGCCAGCAGATCCCAGGGGGGGCATACGCAGTATTTT.